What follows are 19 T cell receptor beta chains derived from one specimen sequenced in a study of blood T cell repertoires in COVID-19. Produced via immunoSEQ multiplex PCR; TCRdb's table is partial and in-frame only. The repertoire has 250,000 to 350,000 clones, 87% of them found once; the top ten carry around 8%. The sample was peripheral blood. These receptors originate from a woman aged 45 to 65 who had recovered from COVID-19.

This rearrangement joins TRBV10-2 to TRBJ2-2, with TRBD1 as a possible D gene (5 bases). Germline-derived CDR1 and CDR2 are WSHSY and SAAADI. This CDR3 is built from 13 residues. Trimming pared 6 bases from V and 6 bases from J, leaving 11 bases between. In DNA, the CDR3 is TGCGCCAGCAGCCAGGGAATCGCCGGGGAGCTGTTTTTT. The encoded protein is CASSQGIAGELFF.

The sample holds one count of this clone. CDR3 amino acids: CANRQVATYEQYF. The CDR3 nucleotides read TGTGCCAACCGACAGGTCGCGACCTACGAGCAGTACTTC. This sequence joins TRBV19 and TRBJ2-7, with D possibly matching TRBD1 (6 bases). Germline V gene data show CDR1 as LNHDA and CDR2 as SQIVND (reference sequence). V was trimmed by 10 bases and J by 2 bases, leaving 15 bases between them. This CDR3 has 13 residues.

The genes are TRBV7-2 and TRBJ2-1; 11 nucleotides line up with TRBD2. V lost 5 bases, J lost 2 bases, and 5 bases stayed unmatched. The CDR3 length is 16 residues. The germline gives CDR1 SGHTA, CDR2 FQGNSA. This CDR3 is CASSRDSGGAYNEQFF. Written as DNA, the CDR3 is TGTGCCAGCAGCCGGGATAGCGGGGGGGCCTACAATGAGCAGTTCTTC. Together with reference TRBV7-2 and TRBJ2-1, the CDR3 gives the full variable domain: GAGVSQSPSNKVTEKGKDVELRCDPISGHTALYWYRQSLGQGLEFLIYFQGNSAPDKSGLPSDRFSAERTGGSVSTLTIQRTQQEDSAVYLCASSRDSGGAYNEQFFGPGTRLTVL.

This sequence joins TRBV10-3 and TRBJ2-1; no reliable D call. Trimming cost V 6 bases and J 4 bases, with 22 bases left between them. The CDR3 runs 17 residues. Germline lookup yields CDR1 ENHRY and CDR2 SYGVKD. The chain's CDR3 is CAISGSTLGDSYNEQFF. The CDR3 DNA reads TGTGCCATCAGCGGGTCTACTCTAGGAGATTCTTACAATGAGCAGTTCTTC.

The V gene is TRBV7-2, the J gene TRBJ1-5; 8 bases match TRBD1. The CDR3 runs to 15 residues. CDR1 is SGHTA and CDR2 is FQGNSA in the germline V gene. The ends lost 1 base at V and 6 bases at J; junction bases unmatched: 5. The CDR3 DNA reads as TGTGCCAGCAGCTTAGTACAGGGGGGTGGTCAGCCCCAGCATTTT. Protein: CASSLVQGGGQPQHF.

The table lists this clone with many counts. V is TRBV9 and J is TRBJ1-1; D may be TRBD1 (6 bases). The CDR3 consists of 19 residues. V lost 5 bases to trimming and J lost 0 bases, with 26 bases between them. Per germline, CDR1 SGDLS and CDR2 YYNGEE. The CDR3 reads CASRRSPTGRAHMNTEAFF. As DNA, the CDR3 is TGTGCCAGCAGGCGTAGCCCGACAGGTCGGGCTCACATGAACACTGAAGCTTTCTTT.

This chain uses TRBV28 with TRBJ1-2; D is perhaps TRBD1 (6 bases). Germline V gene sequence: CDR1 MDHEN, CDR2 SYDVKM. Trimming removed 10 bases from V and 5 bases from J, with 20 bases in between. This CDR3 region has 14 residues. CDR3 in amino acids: CAISLRTADYGYTF. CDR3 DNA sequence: TGTGCCATCTCACTGAGGACAGCCGATTATGGCTACACCTTC.

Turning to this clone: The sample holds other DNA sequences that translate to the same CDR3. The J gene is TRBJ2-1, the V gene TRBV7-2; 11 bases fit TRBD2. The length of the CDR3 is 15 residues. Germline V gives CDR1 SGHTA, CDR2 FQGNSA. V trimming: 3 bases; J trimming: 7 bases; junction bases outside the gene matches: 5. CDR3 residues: CASSFLAGGLNEQFF. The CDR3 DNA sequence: TGTGCCAGCAGCTTTCTAGCGGGGGGACTTAATGAGCAGTTCTTC.

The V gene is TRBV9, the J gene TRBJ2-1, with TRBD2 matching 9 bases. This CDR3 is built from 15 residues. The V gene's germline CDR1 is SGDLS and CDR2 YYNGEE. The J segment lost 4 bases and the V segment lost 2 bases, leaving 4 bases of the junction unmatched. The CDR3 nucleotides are TGTGCCAGCAGCGTCGGGACTAGCCCTTACAATGAGCAGTTCTTC. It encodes CASSVGTSPYNEQFF.

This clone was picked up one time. CDR3 DNA: TGCAGCGCCATGCAGGGTCATGGCTACACCTTC. Residues: CSAMQGHGYTF. The V and J genes are TRBV29-1 and TRBJ1-2, with D maybe TRBD1 (5 bases). With 7 bases removed from V and 6 bases from J, the gap between germline ends came to 12 bases. Germline lookup yields CDR1 SQVTM and CDR2 ANQGSEA. The CDR3 consists of 11 residues.

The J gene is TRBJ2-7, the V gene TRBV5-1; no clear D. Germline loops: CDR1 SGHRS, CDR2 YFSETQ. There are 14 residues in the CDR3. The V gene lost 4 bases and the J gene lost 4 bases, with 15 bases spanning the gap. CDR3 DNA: TGCGCCAGCAGCAGCCGCTCACCCCTGTACGAGCAGTACTTC. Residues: CASSSRSPLYEQYF.

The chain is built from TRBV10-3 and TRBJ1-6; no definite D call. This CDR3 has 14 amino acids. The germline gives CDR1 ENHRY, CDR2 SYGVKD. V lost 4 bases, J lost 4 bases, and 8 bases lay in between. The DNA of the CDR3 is TGTGCCATCAGTGTAGAGGCATATAATTCACCCCTCCACTTT. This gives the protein CAISVEAYNSPLHF.

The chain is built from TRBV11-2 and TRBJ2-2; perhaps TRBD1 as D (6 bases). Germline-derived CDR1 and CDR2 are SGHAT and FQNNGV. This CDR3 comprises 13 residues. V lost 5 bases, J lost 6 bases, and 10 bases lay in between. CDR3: CASSEGTSGELFF. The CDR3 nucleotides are TGTGCCAGCAGCGAAGGGACATCCGGGGAGCTGTTTTTT.

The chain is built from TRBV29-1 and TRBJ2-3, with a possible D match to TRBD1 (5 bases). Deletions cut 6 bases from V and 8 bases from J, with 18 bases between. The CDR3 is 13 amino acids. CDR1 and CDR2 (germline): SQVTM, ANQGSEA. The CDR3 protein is CSVGQRTQGTQYF. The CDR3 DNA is TGCAGCGTAGGCCAACGGACACAAGGTACGCAGTATTTT.

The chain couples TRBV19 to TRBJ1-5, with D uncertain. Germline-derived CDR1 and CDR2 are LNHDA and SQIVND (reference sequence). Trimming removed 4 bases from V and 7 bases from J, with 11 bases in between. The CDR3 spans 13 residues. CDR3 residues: CASSTTSEQPQHF. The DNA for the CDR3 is TGTGCCAGTAGTACTACCTCCGAACAGCCCCAGCATTTT. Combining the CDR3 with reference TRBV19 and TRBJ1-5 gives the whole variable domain DGGITQSPKYLFRKEGQNVTLSCEQNLNHDAMYWYRQDPGQGLRLIYYSQIVNDFQKGDIAEGYSVSREKKESFPLTVTSAQKNPTAFYLCASSTTSEQPQHFGDGTRLSIL.

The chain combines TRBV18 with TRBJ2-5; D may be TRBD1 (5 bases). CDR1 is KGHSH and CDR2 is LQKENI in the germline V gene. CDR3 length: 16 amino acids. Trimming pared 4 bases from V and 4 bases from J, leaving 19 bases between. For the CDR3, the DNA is TGTGCCAGCTCACGGCCGTTGAAGGGGAAGGGAGAGACCCAGTACTTC. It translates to CASSRPLKGKGETQYF.

CDR3 in amino acids: CASSLVGGELFF. In DNA, the CDR3 is TGTGCCAGCAGTTTAGTCGGCGGGGAGCTGTTTTTT. V gene TRBV28 combines with J gene TRBJ2-2; D not resolved. The CDR3 runs 12 residues. The V and J ends lost 2 bases and 7 bases respectively, with 5 bases between them. Germline CDR1 MDHEN, CDR2 SYDVKM.

The CDR3 protein is CASSLWDSEDGYTF. CDR3 nucleotide sequence: TGTGCCAGCAGTTTATGGGACAGTGAGGATGGCTACACCTTC. The chain links TRBV28 to TRBJ1-2; TRBD1 might be the D (6 bases). The CDR3 spans 14 residues. The V gene lost 0 bases and the J gene lost 6 bases, with 11 bases spanning the gap. CDR1 and CDR2 from the germline V gene are MDHEN and SYDVKM.

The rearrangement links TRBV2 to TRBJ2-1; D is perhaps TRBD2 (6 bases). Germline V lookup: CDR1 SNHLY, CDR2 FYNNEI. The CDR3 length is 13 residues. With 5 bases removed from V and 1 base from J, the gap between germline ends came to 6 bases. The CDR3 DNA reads TGTGCCAGCAGTCGGGGGTCCTACAATGAGCAGTTCTTC. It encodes CASSRGSYNEQFF. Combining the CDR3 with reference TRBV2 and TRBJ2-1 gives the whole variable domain EPEVTQTPSHQVTQMGQEVILRCVPISNHLYFYWYRQILGQKVEFLVSFYNNEISEKSEIFDDQFSVERPDGSNFTLKIRSTKLEDSAMYFCASSRGSYNEQFFGPGTRLTVL.